The 6 T cell receptor beta chains presented below share a single source sample, sequenced in a study of human CD4 T cells and Enterobacteriaceae. Generated by immunoSEQ multiplex PCR, the TCRdb table keeps only in-frame clones and is missing some. This sample has some 29,000 clones, with roughly four fifths found just once. Memory CD4+ T cells were sorted as all CD4+ cells except CD45RA+CCR7+CD95- naive cells, over 98% pure. Sequences were obtained from memory CD4+ T cells from blood. These receptors were collected from a human donor in good health.

The CDR3 DNA is TGTGCCATCAGTGCTGGGACAGGCGGCACAGATACGCAGTATTTT. The encoded protein is CAISAGTGGTDTQYF. This chain joins TRBV10-3 and TRBJ2-3; 8 nucleotides align to TRBD1. The CDR3 is made up of 15 amino acids. CDR1 is ENHRY and CDR2 is SYGVKD in the germline V gene. V trimming: 4 bases; J trimming: 1 base; junction bases outside the gene matches: 4.

The rearrangement uses TRBV11-1 and TRBJ1-1; D gene uncertain. V lost 7 bases and J lost 0, with 6 bases in between. Germline V gene lookup returns CDR1 SGHAT and CDR2 FQDESV (reference sequence). This CDR3 has 12 amino acids. The CDR3: CASTPMNTEAFF. CDR3 DNA sequence: TGTGCCAGCACCCCCATGAACACTGAAGCTTTCTTT.

V gene TRBV30 combines with J gene TRBJ2-5, with D hard to call. Trimming stripped 1 base from V and 2 bases from J, with 8 bases between. The CDR3 covers 13 residues. Looked up from germline, CDR1 is GTSNPN and CDR2 is SVGIG (reference sequence). Here the CDR3 DNA reads TGTGCCTGGAGTGGAGCCGCGCAAGAGACCCAGTACTTC. Translation gives CAWSGAAQETQYF.

V and J are TRBV10-3 and TRBJ1-3; no reliable D call. Trimming stripped 2 bases from V and 6 bases from J, with 2 bases between. This CDR3 has 11 residues. Germline lookup yields CDR1 ENHRY and CDR2 SYGVKD. The DNA of the CDR3 is TGTGCCATCAGTGAGAAAAACACCATATATTTT. Protein product: CAISEKNTIYF.

The chain combines TRBV18 with TRBJ1-4; TRBD1 is a possible D gene (5 bases). V lost 7 bases and J 5 bases, leaving 11 bases between the germline ends. This CDR3 is 13 amino acids long. The germline V gene has CDR1 KGHSH and CDR2 LQKENI. The CDR3 is CASLRGQNEKLFF. DNA of the CDR3: TGTGCCAGCTTAAGGGGTCAAAATGAAAAACTGTTTTTT.

The chain carries TRBV5-1 and TRBJ2-4; TRBD1 aligns across 7 bases. After removal of 0 bases from V and 1 base from J, the junction contained 19 bases not matched to a gene. Per the germline V gene, CDR1 is SGHRS and CDR2 is YFSETQ. The CDR3 is 21 residues long. CDR3 loop: CASSLEDVQGRVPRAKNIQYF. CDR3 in DNA: TGCGCCAGCAGCTTGGAAGACGTACAGGGGAGAGTCCCGAGGGCCAAAAACATTCAGTACTTC. Supplemented by reference TRBV5-1 and TRBJ2-4, the full variable domain reads KAGVTQTPRYLIKTRGQQVTLSCSPISGHRSVSWYQQTPGQGLQFLFEYFSETQRNKGNFPGRFSGRQFSNSRSEMNVSTLELGDSALYLCASSLEDVQGRVPRAKNIQYFGAGTRLSVL.